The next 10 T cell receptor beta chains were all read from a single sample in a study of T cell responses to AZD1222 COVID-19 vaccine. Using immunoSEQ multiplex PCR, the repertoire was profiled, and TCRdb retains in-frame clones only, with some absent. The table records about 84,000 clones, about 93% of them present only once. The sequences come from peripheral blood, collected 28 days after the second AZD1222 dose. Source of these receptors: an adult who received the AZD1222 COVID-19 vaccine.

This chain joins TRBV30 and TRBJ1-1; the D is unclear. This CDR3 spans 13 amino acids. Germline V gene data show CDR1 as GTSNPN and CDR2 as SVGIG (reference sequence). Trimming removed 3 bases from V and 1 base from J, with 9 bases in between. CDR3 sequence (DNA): TGTGCCTGGAGGGGAGGTCCGAACACTGAAGCTTTCTTT. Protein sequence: CAWRGGPNTEAFF.

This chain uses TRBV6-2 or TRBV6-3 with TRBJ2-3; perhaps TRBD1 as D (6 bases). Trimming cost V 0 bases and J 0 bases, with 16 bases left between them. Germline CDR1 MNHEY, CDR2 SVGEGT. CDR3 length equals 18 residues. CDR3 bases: TGTGCCAGCAGTTACTCCGGACCAACGACAGGAAGCACAGATACGCAGTATTTT. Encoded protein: CASSYSGPTTGSTDTQYF.

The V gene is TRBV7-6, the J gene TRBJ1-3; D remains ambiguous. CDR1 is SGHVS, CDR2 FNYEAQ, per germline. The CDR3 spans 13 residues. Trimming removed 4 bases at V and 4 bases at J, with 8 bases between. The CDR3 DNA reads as TGTGCCAGCAGCTCGGAAATAGGAAACACCATATATTTT. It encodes CASSSEIGNTIYF.

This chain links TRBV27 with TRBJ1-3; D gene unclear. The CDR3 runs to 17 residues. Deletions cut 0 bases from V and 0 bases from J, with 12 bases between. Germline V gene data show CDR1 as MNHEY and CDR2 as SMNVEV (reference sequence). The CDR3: CASSLSPHPSSGNTIYF. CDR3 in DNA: TGTGCCAGCAGTTTATCCCCACACCCGAGCTCTGGAAACACCATATATTTT.

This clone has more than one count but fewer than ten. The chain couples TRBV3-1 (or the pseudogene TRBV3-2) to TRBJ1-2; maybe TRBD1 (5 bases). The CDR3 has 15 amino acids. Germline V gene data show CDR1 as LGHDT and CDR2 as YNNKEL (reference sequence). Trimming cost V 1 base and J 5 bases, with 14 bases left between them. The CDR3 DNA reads TGTGCCAGCAGCCAAGGGCCAGGGCAACAGTATGGCTACACCTTC. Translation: CASSQGPGQQYGYTF.

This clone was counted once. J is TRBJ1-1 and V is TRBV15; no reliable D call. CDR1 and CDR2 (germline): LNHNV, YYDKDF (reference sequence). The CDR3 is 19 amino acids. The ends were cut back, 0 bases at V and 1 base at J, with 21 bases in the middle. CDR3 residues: CATSREPPSYSLGNTEAFF. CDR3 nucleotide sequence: TGTGCCACCAGCAGAGAGCCCCCCAGTTATTCGTTAGGGAACACTGAAGCTTTCTTT.

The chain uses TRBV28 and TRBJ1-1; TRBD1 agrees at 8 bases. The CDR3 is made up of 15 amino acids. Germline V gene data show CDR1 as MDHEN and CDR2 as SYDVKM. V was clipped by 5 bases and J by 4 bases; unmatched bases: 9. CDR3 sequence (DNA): TGTGCCAGCAGTACCGGACAGGGACGCGTCACTGAAGCTTTCTTT. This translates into CASSTGQGRVTEAFF.

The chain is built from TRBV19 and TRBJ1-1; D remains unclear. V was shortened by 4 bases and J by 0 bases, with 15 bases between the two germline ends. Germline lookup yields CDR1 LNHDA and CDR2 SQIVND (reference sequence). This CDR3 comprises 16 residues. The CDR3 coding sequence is TGTGCCAGTAGTAGGACGGACGGATCCATGAACACTGAAGCTTTCTTT. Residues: CASSRTDGSMNTEAFF.

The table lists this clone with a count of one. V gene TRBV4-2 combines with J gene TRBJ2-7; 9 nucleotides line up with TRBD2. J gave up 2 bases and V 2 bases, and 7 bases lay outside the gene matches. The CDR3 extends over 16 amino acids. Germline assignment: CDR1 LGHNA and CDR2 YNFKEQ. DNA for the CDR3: TGTGCCAGCAGCCAAAGGATAGCGGGGGAGCCCTACGAGCAGTACTTC. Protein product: CASSQRIAGEPYEQYF.

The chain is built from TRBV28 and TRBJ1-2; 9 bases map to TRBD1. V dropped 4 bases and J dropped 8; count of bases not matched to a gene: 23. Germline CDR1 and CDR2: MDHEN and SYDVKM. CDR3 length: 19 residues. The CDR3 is CASSSNPGQGLLPRGGYTF. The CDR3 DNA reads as TGTGCCAGCAGTTCCAATCCGGGACAGGGACTACTACCCCGCGGGGGCTACACCTTC.